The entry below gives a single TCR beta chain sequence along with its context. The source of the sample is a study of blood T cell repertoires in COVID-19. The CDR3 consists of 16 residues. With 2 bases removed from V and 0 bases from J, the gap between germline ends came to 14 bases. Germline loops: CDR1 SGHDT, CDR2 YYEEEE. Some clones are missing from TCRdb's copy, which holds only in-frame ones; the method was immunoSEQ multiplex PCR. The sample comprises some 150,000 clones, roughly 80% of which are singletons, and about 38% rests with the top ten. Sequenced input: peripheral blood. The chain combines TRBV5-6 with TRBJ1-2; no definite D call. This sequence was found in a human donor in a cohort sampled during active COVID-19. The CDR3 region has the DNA TGTGCCAGCAGCTTCGGAGTAAGACCGGCTAACTATGGCTACACCTTC. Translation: CASSFGVRPANYGYTF. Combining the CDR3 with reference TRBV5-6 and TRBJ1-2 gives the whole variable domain DAGVTQSPTHLIKTRGQQVTLRCSPKSGHDTVSWYQQALGQGPQFIFQYYEEEERQRGNFPDRFSGHQFPNYSSELNVNALLLGDSALYLCASSFGVRPANYGYTFGSGTRLTVV.